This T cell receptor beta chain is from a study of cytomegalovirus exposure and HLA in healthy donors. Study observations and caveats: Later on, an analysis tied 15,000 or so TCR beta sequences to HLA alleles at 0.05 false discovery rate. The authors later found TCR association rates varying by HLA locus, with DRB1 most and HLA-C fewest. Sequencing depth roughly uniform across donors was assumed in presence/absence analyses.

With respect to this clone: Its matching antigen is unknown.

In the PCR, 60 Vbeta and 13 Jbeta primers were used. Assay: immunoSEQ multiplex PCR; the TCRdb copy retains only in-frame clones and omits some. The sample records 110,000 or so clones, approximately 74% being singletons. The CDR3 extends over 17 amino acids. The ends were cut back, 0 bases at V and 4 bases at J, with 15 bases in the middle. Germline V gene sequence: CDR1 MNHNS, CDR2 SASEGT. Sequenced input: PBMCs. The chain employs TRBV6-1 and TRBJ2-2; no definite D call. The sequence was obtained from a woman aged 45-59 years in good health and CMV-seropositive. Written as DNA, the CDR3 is TGTGCCAGCAGTGAAGCGATACCCCCCCGGTTCACCGGGGAGCTGTTTTTT. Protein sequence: CASSEAIPPRFTGELFF.